This T cell receptor (beta chain) comes out of a study of blood T cell repertoires in COVID-19. Study summary: From the United States, Italy and Spain came samples of acute and convalescent COVID-19. The analysed material was cDNA or gDNA that came from T cells, B-cell-depleted T cells, or PBMCs.

The CDR3 covers 16 residues. The V end was cut by 5 bases, the J end by 3 bases, with 16 bases between. Per the germline V gene, CDR1 is MDHEN and CDR2 is SYDVKM. In the original workflow: Estimates of nucleated cell counts were drawn from the amplification of reference gene primers. Clones were sequenced by immunoSEQ multiplex PCR, and TCRdb holds only the in-frame ones, with some missing. The V and J calls and the clone size are those of that table, but D and trimming were determined from the DNA. Among roughly 98,000 clones, 85% to 95% were seen once, and the ten largest hold 6.3%. The TCR was taken from a woman aged 60 to 75 with active COVID-19. This chain links TRBV28 with TRBJ2-2, with D possibly matching TRBD1 (6 bases). The sample taken for sequencing was peripheral blood. CDR3 sequence reads: CASSPTGSSYTGELFF. The DNA of the CDR3 is TGTGCCAGCAGTCCCACAGGGTCTTCTTACACCGGGGAGCTGTTTTTT. The full variable domain, its missing parts supplied by reference TRBV28 and TRBJ2-2, is DVKVTQSSRYLVKRTGEKVFLECVQDMDHENMFWYRQDPGLGLRLIYFSYDVKMKEKGDIPEGYSVSREKKERFSLILESASTNQTSMYLCASSPTGSSYTGELFFGEGSRLTVL.